Below, 31 T cell receptor beta chains from the same sample are listed, as sequenced in a study of blood T cell repertoires in COVID-19 (dated by TCRdb to the early 2020s). Receptor libraries were prepared by the immunoSEQ multiplex PCR assay. Here the immuneACCESS table is served through TCRdb, limited to in-frame sequences with V and J called. Missing clones are a known gap in these copies; in checked studies unresolved V genes cover under half, and the rest lacks a known reason. This sample has roughly 250,000 clones in its table, and 88% of those were observed once. Of the sample, about 1% falls within the top ten clones. Material for sequencing was peripheral blood. The receptors stem from a woman between 40 and 50 years old who had recovered from COVID-19.

The V call is TRBV6-1, the J call TRBJ2-3; 11 nucleotides match TRBD1. This CDR3 is 16 amino acids long. V gave up 4 bases and J gave up 3 bases; unmatched junction bases: 6. The germline CDR1 and CDR2 sequences are MNHNS and SASEGT. CDR3 sequence reads: CASSATGTGGTDTQYF. CDR3 DNA sequence: TGTGCCAGCAGTGCCACCGGGACAGGGGGGACAGATACGCAGTATTTT.

The rearrangement uses TRBV6-6 and TRBJ2-3; TRBD2 agrees at 8 bases. This CDR3 is built from 14 residues. From germline, CDR1 is MNHNY and CDR2 SVGAGI (reference sequence). The V gene end was trimmed by 7 bases and the J gene end by 1 base; junction bases not matched to a gene: 4. CDR3 amino acids: CASTRGGGTDTQYF. The DNA for the CDR3 is TGTGCCAGCACCCGGGGGGGCGGCACAGATACGCAGTATTTT.

The rearrangement uses TRBV7-9 and TRBJ1-2; unclear D gene. The CDR3 has 12 amino acids. Germline V gives CDR1 SEHNR, CDR2 FQNEAQ (reference sequence). The V and J ends lost 7 bases and 4 bases respectively, with 10 bases between them. CDR3 DNA sequence: TGTGCCAGCACGCAGGTTACCTATGGCTACACCTTC. Its protein product is CASTQVTYGYTF.

The gene calls are TRBV11-2 and TRBJ2-5; D gene unclear. The CDR3 length is 12 residues. Trimming took off 5 bases at V and 5 bases at J, with 9 bases between the two ends. CDR1 and CDR2 (germline): SGHAT, FQNNGV. In DNA, the CDR3 is TGTGCCAGCAGCCAACCCGCGGAGACCCAGTACTTC. Its translation: CASSQPAETQYF.

This clone was recorded many times. The chain carries TRBV3-1 (or the pseudogene TRBV3-2) and TRBJ1-2; 8 bases align to TRBD1. V dropped 3 bases and J dropped 2; count of bases not matched to a gene: 2. The CDR3 is 14 residues long. The germline CDR1 and CDR2 sequences are LGHDT and YNNKEL (reference sequence). As DNA, the CDR3 is TGTGCCAGCAGCCACCGGACAGGGAACTATGGCTACACCTTC. The encoded protein is CASSHRTGNYGYTF.

This chain uses TRBV7-3 with TRBJ1-1; D perhaps matches TRBD1 (5 bases). The CDR3 totals 17 residues. The germline gives CDR1 SGHTA, CDR2 FQGTGA. Trimming removed 1 base at V and 1 base at J, with 16 bases between. CDR3 sequence: CASSLIPGVIRNTEAFF. The DNA for the CDR3 is TGTGCCAGCAGCTTAATTCCGGGGGTTATCCGGAACACTGAAGCTTTCTTT.

V gene TRBV25-1 combines with J gene TRBJ2-3, with 9 positions matching TRBD1. With V trimmed by 0 bases and J by 2 bases, 6 bases remained unmatched. CDR3 size: 17 residues. Per the germline V gene, CDR1 is MGHDK and CDR2 is SYGVNS. The CDR3 here is CASSEYEGTGPTDTQYF. CDR3 coding DNA: TGTGCCAGCAGTGAATATGAAGGGACAGGGCCCACAGATACGCAGTATTTT.

V is TRBV9 and J is TRBJ1-5; the match to TRBD1 covers 7 bases. The germline CDR1 and CDR2 sequences are SGDLS and YYNGEE. V shed 3 bases and J 1 base; nucleotides not matched to a gene: 7. The CDR3 has 16 amino acids. The CDR3 reads CASSAGTGASNQPQHF. In nucleotides, the CDR3 is TGTGCCAGCAGCGCGGGAACAGGGGCGAGCAATCAGCCCCAGCATTTT.

The rearrangement uses TRBV29-1 and TRBJ2-1, with TRBD2 matching over 9 bases. CDR1 is SQVTM and CDR2 is ANQGSEA in the germline V gene. The V segment lost 4 bases and the J segment 4 bases; nucleotides outside the gene matches: 5. There are 14 residues in the CDR3. The CDR3 here is CSVVRLAGYNEQFF. CDR3 nucleotides: TGCAGCGTTGTTCGGCTAGCGGGATACAATGAGCAGTTCTTC.

J is TRBJ1-5 and V is TRBV18; the D is unclear. The germline V and J ends were trimmed by 3 bases and 0 bases, with 12 bases remaining between them. This CDR3 is 16 amino acids long. The germline CDR1 and CDR2 sequences are KGHSH and LQKENI. In DNA, the CDR3 is TGTGCCAGCTCACCGGAGGCACCCGGTAGCAATCAGCCCCAGCATTTT. Amino acid sequence: CASSPEAPGSNQPQHF.

The J gene is TRBJ2-5, the V gene TRBV5-1; D unresolved. The CDR3 is 14 residues long. With 0 bases removed from V and 5 bases from J, the gap between germline ends came to 11 bases. Looked up from germline, CDR1 is SGHRS and CDR2 is YFSETQ. CDR3 DNA sequence: TGCGCCAGCAGCTTGGCCGTCCCCCGGGAGACCCAGTACTTC. As protein: CASSLAVPRETQYF.

Comments on this clone: The germline gene is not matched at one end of the junction; a read error may be the cause. The V call is TRBV7-7, the J call TRBJ2-3, with 11 bases matching TRBD2. Germline V gives CDR1 SSHAT, CDR2 FNYEAQ (reference sequence). This CDR3 contains 15 residues. The CDR3 coding sequence is TGTGCTAGCAGCGGGGGACTAGCGGGCACAGATACGCAGTATTTT. Its protein product is CASSGGLAGTDTQYF.

The genes are TRBV29-1 and TRBJ1-2; 9 bases match TRBD1. The CDR3 extends over 13 amino acids. Looked up from germline, CDR1 is SQVTM and CDR2 is ANQGSEA. After removal of 2 bases from V and 8 bases from J, the junction contained 6 bases not matched to a gene. CDR3 region: CSVEPRTGEGYTF. The CDR3 bases are TGCAGCGTTGAACCCCGGACAGGGGAGGGCTACACCTTC.

The V call is TRBV6-5, the J call TRBJ1-6; the D gene is possibly TRBD1 (5 bases). The germline V and J ends were trimmed by 7 bases and 7 bases, with 17 bases remaining between them. The CDR3 loop spans 15 amino acids. Germline CDR1 is MNHEY and CDR2 is SVGAGI. The CDR3 region has the DNA TGTGCCAGCAAAACAACTGCGGGGCCAAATTCACCCCTCCACTTT. Its protein is CASKTTAGPNSPLHF.

The chain has TRBV11-2 and TRBJ1-5, with D maybe TRBD1 (5 bases). The CDR3 contains 15 residues. Trimming removed 1 base from V and 3 bases from J, with 10 bases in between. CDR1 SGHAT and CDR2 FQNNGV come from the germline V gene. The CDR3 sequence: CASSLGYRPNQPQHF. The CDR3 DNA reads TGTGCCAGCAGCTTAGGTTACAGGCCCAATCAGCCCCAGCATTTT.

The chain uses TRBV19 and TRBJ2-1; 7 bases fit TRBD2. V lost 3 bases, J lost 2 bases, and 10 bases stayed unmatched. The CDR3 extends over 17 amino acids. CDR1 is LNHDA, CDR2 SQIVND, per germline (reference sequence). The CDR3 loop is CASSITGAGDAYNEQFF. For the CDR3, the DNA is TGTGCCAGTAGTATCACGGGCGCGGGAGACGCCTACAATGAGCAGTTCTTC.

The chain combines TRBV6-5 with TRBJ1-3, with a tentative D call TRBD1 (5 bases). CDR1 MNHEY and CDR2 SVGAGI come from the germline V gene. Trimming left V 0 bases short and J 4 bases short, with 10 bases between. CDR3 size: 15 residues. As DNA, the CDR3 is TGTGCCAGCAGTTACTCGGGGGGAACAGGAAACACCATATATTTT. Encoded protein: CASSYSGGTGNTIYF.

The rearrangement links TRBV29-1 to TRBJ1-2; D is unresolved. Germline values: CDR1 SQVTM, CDR2 ANQGSEA. The CDR3 runs to 12 residues. The V gene lost 7 bases and the J gene lost 5 bases, with 14 bases spanning the gap. The CDR3, as DNA: TGCAGCGGGCAGGCTCTAAGTTATGGCTACACCTTC. Translating it yields CSGQALSYGYTF.

The V and J genes are TRBV4-1 and TRBJ2-7; 15 bases align to TRBD2. J gave up 7 bases and V 3 bases, and 7 bases lay outside the gene matches. The CDR3 is 16 residues long. CDR1 MGHRA and CDR2 YSYEKL come from the germline V gene. In DNA, the CDR3 is TGCGCCAGCAGCCAGAGGACTAGCGGGAGGGCCAGGGAGCAGTACGTC. Protein product: CASSQRTSGRAREQYV.

This chain uses TRBV5-6 with TRBJ1-4; D call uncertain. CDR3 length equals 13 residues. Germline V gives CDR1 SGHDT, CDR2 YYEEEE. The V end lost 0 bases, the J end lost 6 bases, and 6 bases lay between the germline ends. The CDR3 protein is CASSLGGHEKLFF. The CDR3 DNA follows: TGTGCCAGCAGCTTGGGCGGGCATGAAAAACTGTTTTTT.

The chain uses TRBV4-1 and TRBJ2-7, with D hard to call. CDR1 is MGHRA and CDR2 is YSYEKL in the germline V gene. This CDR3 region has 12 residues. Trimming shortened V by 1 base and J by 6 bases, and 7 bases separated the two germline ends. CDR3 region: CASSQGGVEQYF. The CDR3 nucleotides read TGCGCCAGCAGCCAAGGAGGAGTCGAGCAGTACTTC.

The chain carries TRBV5-4 and TRBJ2-5; 7 bases fit TRBD2. V gave up 0 bases and J gave up 2 bases; unmatched junction bases: 7. This CDR3 spans 16 amino acids. CDR1 SGHNT and CDR2 YYREEE come from the germline V gene (reference sequence). This CDR3 reads CASSLGGGRVQETQYF. CDR3 bases: TGTGCCAGCAGCTTGGGGGGGGGAAGGGTACAAGAGACCCAGTACTTC.

The chain's CDR3 is CASSGDLTYNEQFF. CDR3 DNA: TGTGCCAGCAGTGGAGACTTGACTTACAATGAGCAGTTCTTC. V usage is TRBV6-4 and J usage is TRBJ2-1; D gene uncertain. The V gene's germline CDR1 is MRHNA and CDR2 SNTAGT. Trimming shortened V by 4 bases and J by 4 bases, and 11 bases separated the two germline ends. The CDR3 runs to 14 residues.

This clone was recorded only once. This chain uses TRBV7-9 with TRBJ1-2, with TRBD1 matching 9 bases. This CDR3 is built from 15 residues. With V trimmed by 5 bases and J by 4 bases, 8 bases remained unmatched. CDR1 is SEHNR, CDR2 FQNEAQ, per germline (reference sequence). The CDR3 here is CASSTTGTGLYGYTF. The CDR3 DNA follows: TGTGCCAGCAGCACCACCGGGACAGGGCTCTATGGCTACACCTTC. Full variable domain (outside the CDR3, taken from reference TRBV7-9 and TRBJ1-2): DTGVSQNPRHKITKRGQNVTFRCDPISEHNRLYWYRQTLGQGPEFLTYFQNEAQLEKSRLLSDRFSAERPKGSFSTLEIQRTEQGDSAMYLCASSTTGTGLYGYTFGSGTRLTVV.

The genes are TRBV7-2 and TRBJ2-7; D possibly corresponds to TRBD2 (7 bases). This CDR3 region has 15 residues. V was shortened by 5 bases and J by 4 bases, with 18 bases between the two germline ends. Germline V lookup: CDR1 SGHTA, CDR2 FQGNSA. The CDR3 nucleotides are TGTGCCAGCAGCCCCCAGGGAGGGGGACTGTACGAGCAGTACTTC. Translating it yields CASSPQGGGLYEQYF.

This clone was observed once. This chain links TRBV7-2 with TRBJ2-1; 16 bases align to TRBD2. J lost 12 bases, V lost 1 base, and 6 bases had no gene match. Per the germline V gene, CDR1 is SGHTA and CDR2 is FQGNSA. CDR3 length: 16 amino acids. CDR3 sequence (DNA): TGTGCCAGCAGCTTAGGAGGGACTAGCGGGAGGGCTCGGCAGTTCTTC. Protein: CASSLGGTSGRARQFF. Supplemented by reference TRBV7-2 and TRBJ2-1, the full variable domain reads GAGVSQSPSNKVTEKGKDVELRCDPISGHTALYWYRQSLGQGLEFLIYFQGNSAPDKSGLPSDRFSAERTGGSVSTLTIQRTQQEDSAVYLCASSLGGTSGRARQFFGPGTRLTVL.

V gene TRBV14 combines with J gene TRBJ2-1, with 11 positions matching TRBD2. J gave up 3 bases and V 2 bases, and 6 bases lay outside the gene matches. The CDR3 loop spans 17 amino acids. CDR1 is SGHDN, CDR2 FVKESK, per germline. CDR3 region: CASSQPPGLAVYNEQFF. The CDR3 nucleotides read TGTGCCAGCAGCCAACCCCCGGGACTAGCGGTCTACAATGAGCAGTTCTTC.

In DNA, the CDR3 is TGTGCCAGCAGCCTGCCCCCGAGGGAGACCCAGTACTTC. It translates to CASSLPPRETQYF. The V gene is TRBV7-2, the J gene TRBJ2-5; D call uncertain. Germline-derived CDR1 and CDR2 are SGHTA and FQGNSA. The CDR3 spans 13 residues. V was pared by 5 bases and J by 5 bases, with 12 bases between.

This clone appeared once. The chain employs TRBV18 and TRBJ2-2; TRBD2 agrees at 12 bases. V shed 2 bases, J shed 0 bases, and the junction held 4 bases outside the gene matches. The CDR3 is made up of 18 amino acids. CDR1 KGHSH and CDR2 LQKENI come from the germline V gene. The CDR3 sequence: CASSPKPSGRANTGELFF. CDR3 nucleotides: TGTGCCAGCTCACCAAAGCCTAGCGGGAGGGCGAACACCGGGGAGCTGTTTTTT.

Only a few counts were recorded for this clone. The chain carries TRBV18 and TRBJ1-5; no clear D. V dropped 2 bases and J dropped 1 base, with 9 bases sitting between them. CDR3 size: 15 residues. CDR1 is KGHSH, CDR2 LQKENI, per germline. Here the CDR3 reads CASSPTAGSNQPQHF. The CDR3 DNA reads TGTGCCAGCTCACCAACGGCCGGGAGCAATCAGCCCCAGCATTTT.

The chain couples TRBV6-5 to TRBJ2-2; TRBD2 might be the D (5 bases). V lost 0 bases, J lost 6 bases, and 14 bases lay in between. Germline values: CDR1 MNHEY, CDR2 SVGAGI. CDR3 length equals 16 residues. The CDR3 DNA is TGTGCCAGCAGTTACTCGCCGGGAAAACGACCCGGGGAGCTGTTTTTT. Protein: CASSYSPGKRPGELFF.